Reported below is one T cell receptor beta chain. Its antigen remains unknown. The source material, RNA transcripts, was used to amplify TCR beta CDR3 regions. The TCR CDR3 was amplified in a first-round RT-PCR using the HTBI primer set. TCRdb ran MiXCR on the multiplex PCR reads and lists one entry per CDR3 protein. The sample lists about 550,000 distinct CDR3 sequences, around 21% occurring once. These data are taken from a study of T cells in Graves' hyperthyroidism and ophthalmopathy. About the study: The authors collected peripheral blood at initial diagnosis, before any treatment. Study outcomes and limitations: Also found in blood were most expanded thyroid clonotypes above 0.001.

Criteria for exclusion of patients were uncontrolled infection, other autoimmune disease, pregnancy or lactation. 10 ml fresh peripheral blood yielded the PBMCs. The origin of this receptor is a man aged 18 to 30 with Graves' hyperthyroidism. The source material was blood.

The CDR3 nucleotides read TGTGCCAGCAGTTCATCAGGACAGGGCTTTAACTATGGCTACACCTTC. Protein sequence: CASSSSGQGFNYGYTF. The chain is built from TRBV12-3 or TRBV12-4 and TRBJ1-2; 8 bases match TRBD1. Trimming removed 4 bases from V and 1 base from J; junction bases left unmatched: 8. The CDR3 contains 16 residues.